This TCR beta chain was identified during a study of blood T cells in healthy people across ages. Sample-barcoded 5' priming and a J-beta primer mix drove a second PCR of roughly 6 to 12 cycles. MiXCR was run by TCRdb on the 5' RACE reads, yielding one entry per CDR3 protein. This sample has about 760,000 distinct CDR3 sequences; around 50% occur once, and the top ten carry 20% to 30%. Germline assignment: CDR1 SQVTM and CDR2 ANQGSEA. V was pared by 6 bases and J by 1 base, with 8 bases of the junction left unmatched. The CDR3 runs 15 residues. The clonotype comes from a man aged 35 to 55 in good health. The V gene is TRBV29-1, the J gene TRBJ1-1, with 10 bases fitting TRBD1. Sequencing used blood. The chain's CDR3 is CSVADRGRGNTEAFF. In nucleotides, the CDR3 is TGCAGCGTCGCCGACAGGGGGCGGGGGAACACTGAAGCTTTCTTT.